The 32 T cell receptor beta chains reported below all come from one sample, sequenced in a study of blood T cell repertoires in COVID-19. The protocol was immunoSEQ multiplex PCR, while the TCRdb copy is restricted to in-frame clones and leaves out a portion. The sample contains 50,000 to 65,000 clones, around two thirds of which appear only once. Sequenced material: PBMCs or T cells enriched from blood (not recorded which). Source of these receptors: a woman aged 55-69 years who had been exposed to COVID-19.

This clone was found once. The V gene is TRBV10-3, the J gene TRBJ2-5, with 8 bases that match TRBD1. CDR1 is ENHRY, CDR2 SYGVKD, per germline. This CDR3 spans 14 amino acids. J lost 7 bases, V lost 6 bases, and 10 bases had no gene match. In DNA form, the CDR3 reads TGTGCCATCAGGACTCAGGGGGCTTCGGGGACCCAGTACTTC. It encodes CAIRTQGASGTQYF.

The CDR3 here is CASSEVWGGGSYGYTF. In DNA, the CDR3 is TGTGCCAGCAGTGAAGTCTGGGGCGGCGGCTCCTATGGCTACACCTTC. The chain is built from TRBV6-1 and TRBJ1-2; tentative D call: TRBD1 (5 bases). Trimming removed 1 base from V and 4 bases from J, with 16 bases in between. The CDR3 extends over 16 amino acids. CDR1 is MNHNS and CDR2 is SASEGT in the germline V gene.

A single count supports this clone. The gene calls are TRBV27 and TRBJ1-1; TRBD1 aligns across 8 bases. The CDR3 sequence is 15 residues long. CDR1 and CDR2 (germline): MNHEY, SMNVEV (reference sequence). Trimming at V came to 4 bases and at J to 1 base, leaving 5 bases not matched to a gene. As DNA, the CDR3 is TGTGCCAGCAGTTCAGGACAGGGACCGAACACTGAAGCTTTCTTT. Residues: CASSSGQGPNTEAFF.

V is TRBV5-1 and J is TRBJ1-1; TRBD1 matches 10 bases. V was clipped by 1 base and J by 6 bases; unmatched bases: 6. The CDR3 covers 15 residues. Germline V gives CDR1 SGHRS, CDR2 YFSETQ. The CDR3 DNA reads TGCGCCAGCAGCTTGTCGACAGGGGGCGCCTCTGAAGCTTTCTTT. Amino acids: CASSLSTGGASEAFF.

This clone has only a few counts. V and J are TRBV5-1 and TRBJ2-1, with 10 bases identical to TRBD2. CDR3 length equals 15 residues. The junction had 4 bases not matched to a gene; V was cut back by 2 bases and J by 5 bases. Germline lookup yields CDR1 SGHRS and CDR2 YFSETQ. The CDR3 loop is CASSFLAGDNNEQFF. CDR3 coding DNA: TGCGCCAGCAGCTTCCTAGCGGGAGACAACAATGAGCAGTTCTTC.

V usage is TRBV11-2 and J usage is TRBJ1-2; D call uncertain. The CDR3 runs to 14 residues. Germline CDR1 is SGHAT and CDR2 is FQNNGV. The V and J ends lost 5 bases and 4 bases respectively, with 14 bases between them. CDR3 nucleotide sequence: TGTGCCAGCAGCGTTGACCGGGGTGGCTATGGCTACACCTTC. Translating gives CASSVDRGGYGYTF.

The chain recombines TRBV28 with TRBJ1-4, with TRBD1 identical over 11 bases. Germline CDR1 reads MDHEN; CDR2 reads SYDVKM. CDR3 size: 14 residues. V lost 4 bases to trimming and J lost 8 bases; unmatched junction nucleotides: 3. DNA of the CDR3: TGTGCCAGCAGTTGGACAGGGGGCAGAGAAAAACTGTTTTTT. Translated, it gives CASSWTGGREKLFF.

The rearrangement uses TRBV19 and TRBJ1-2; the D is unclear. V was shortened by 2 bases and J by 4 bases, with 8 bases between the two germline ends. Per the germline V gene, CDR1 is LNHDA and CDR2 is SQIVND (reference sequence). This CDR3 comprises 13 residues. CDR3 residues: CASSIPGLYGYTF. The CDR3 DNA reads TGTGCCAGTAGTATACCCGGACTCTATGGCTACACCTTC.

This clone came up a few times. The chain joins TRBV7-2 to TRBJ2-7; 13 bases map to TRBD2. The CDR3 totals 16 residues. Germline assignment: CDR1 SGHTA and CDR2 FQGNSA. V lost 1 base and J lost 4; bases outside the gene matches: 4. CDR3 DNA: TGTGCCAGCAGCTTAGAACTAGCGGGAGGGGGTTACGAGCAGTACTTC. Its protein is CASSLELAGGGYEQYF.

The rearrangement uses TRBV5-4 and TRBJ2-1; TRBD2 aligns across 13 bases. J gave up 10 bases and V 5 bases, and 9 bases lay outside the gene matches. The length of the CDR3 is 15 residues. Looked up from germline, CDR1 is SGHNT and CDR2 is YYREEE (reference sequence). The CDR3 protein is CASSPTSGRSGEQFF. In nucleotides, the CDR3 is TGTGCCAGCAGTCCGACTAGCGGGAGGTCTGGAGAGCAGTTCTTC.

In regard to this clone: The junction departs from the called germline gene at one end, perhaps through a read error. The V gene is TRBV6-5, the J gene TRBJ1-3; D is undetermined. The CDR3 length is 15 residues. Germline loops: CDR1 MNHEY, CDR2 SVGAGI. The CDR3 DNA reads as TGCGCCAGCAGTCAACTCGGAGTTTCTGGAAACACCATATATTTT. Its translation is CASSQLGVSGNTIYF.

The V gene is TRBV14, the J gene TRBJ1-3; 9 bases align to TRBD1. The CDR3 length is 15 residues. Germline-derived CDR1 and CDR2 are SGHDN and FVKESK. J was trimmed by 1 base and V by 4 bases; bases with no gene match: 2. CDR3 in amino acids: CASSRDRVSGNTIYF. The CDR3 nucleotides read TGTGCCAGCAGCCGGGACAGGGTTTCTGGAAACACCATATATTTT.

The genes are TRBV9 and TRBJ1-1, with D unclear. The germline gives CDR1 SGDLS, CDR2 YYNGEE. Trimming left V 0 bases short and J 1 base short, with 7 bases between. The CDR3 sequence is 14 residues long. This CDR3 reads CASSVVGRNTEAFF. The DNA for the CDR3 is TGTGCCAGCAGCGTAGTGGGGAGGAACACTGAAGCTTTCTTT.

This chain links TRBV29-1 with TRBJ1-1, with D uncertain. Trimming cost V 6 bases and J 1 base, with 9 bases left between them. CDR1 is SQVTM, CDR2 ANQGSEA, per germline. The CDR3 length is 12 residues. The CDR3 nucleotides are TGCAGCGTCGGGAGGGCGAACACTGAAGCTTTCTTT. Protein sequence: CSVGRANTEAFF.

This rearrangement joins TRBV2 to TRBJ2-7, with a weak D call TRBD1 (6 bases). Trimming shortened V by 1 base and J by 3 bases, and 10 bases separated the two germline ends. CDR3 size: 14 residues. Germline CDR1 reads SNHLY; CDR2 reads FYNNEI. The CDR3 region has the DNA TGTGCCAGCAGTGAAGTACTGGACAGCTACGAGCAGTACTTC. Amino acid sequence: CASSEVLDSYEQYF.

The chain links TRBV7-8 to TRBJ2-5; D unresolved. The ends were cut back, 1 base at V and 2 bases at J, with 5 bases in the middle. CDR3 size: 13 residues. Germline CDR1 SGHVS, CDR2 FQNEAQ. The CDR3 DNA reads as TGTGCCAGCAGCTTAGGTAGACAAGAGACCCAGTACTTC. Translation gives CASSLGRQETQYF.

This clone was counted a few times. The V gene is TRBV19, the J gene TRBJ2-7; 9 bases are shared with TRBD2. The trim removed 5 bases at V and 4 bases at J, leaving 12 bases unmatched. Germline loops: CDR1 LNHDA, CDR2 SQIVND (reference sequence). This CDR3 is built from 16 residues. The CDR3 DNA reads as TGTGCCAGTAGTCGGGGCCTTAGACTAGCGGCTTACGAGCAGTACTTC. Its translation is CASSRGLRLAAYEQYF.

In this sample, this clone turned up a few times. The chain is built from TRBV20-1 and TRBJ2-3; D remains ambiguous. The CDR3 runs 10 residues. CDR1 and CDR2 from the germline V gene are DFQATT and SNEGSKA (reference sequence). The CDR3 DNA is TGCGTAGCTAGCACAGATACGCAGTATTTT. Protein: CVASTDTQYF.

This chain links TRBV5-6 with TRBJ1-1, with 7 bases matching TRBD1. Germline-derived CDR1 and CDR2 are SGHDT and YYEEEE. The trim removed 4 bases at V and 3 bases at J, leaving 6 bases unmatched. The CDR3 runs to 14 residues. CDR3 in amino acids: CASSGRGEYTEAFF. CDR3 nucleotide sequence: TGTGCCAGCAGCGGCAGGGGGGAATACACTGAAGCTTTCTTT.

The chain has TRBV6-5 and TRBJ2-7; TRBD1 might be the D (6 bases). The CDR3 consists of 13 residues. CDR1 and CDR2 (germline): MNHEY, SVGAGI. V was trimmed by 7 bases and J by 3 bases, leaving 13 bases between them. CDR3 residues: CASTTGANYEQYF. CDR3 bases: TGTGCCAGCACGACAGGAGCAAACTACGAGCAGTACTTC.

J is TRBJ2-6 and V is TRBV4-1; D ambiguous. The CDR3 sequence is 16 residues long. V lost 4 bases and J 0 bases, leaving 10 bases between the germline ends. Germline V lookup: CDR1 MGHRA, CDR2 YSYEKL. CDR3 amino acids: CASSRSGFSGANVLTF. CDR3 DNA: TGCGCCAGCAGCCGGTCAGGTTTCTCTGGGGCCAACGTCCTGACTTTC.

The rearrangement joins TRBV2 to TRBJ2-3; 7 nucleotides line up with TRBD1. Germline V gene sequence: CDR1 SNHLY, CDR2 FYNNEI. Germline trimming cut 5 bases from V and 2 bases from J; bases unmatched to any gene: 16. The CDR3 consists of 18 residues. CDR3: CASSNRGPNRGYTDTQYF. The DNA of the CDR3 is TGTGCCAGCAGTAATAGGGGACCAAACAGGGGCTACACAGATACGCAGTATTTT.

In DNA form, the CDR3 reads TGTGCCAGCAGTTCTCCTCTTCTGAGCTCTGGAAACACCATATATTTT. Translated: CASSSPLLSSGNTIYF. V and J are TRBV6-2 or TRBV6-3 and TRBJ1-3; no clear D gene. V was clipped by 4 bases and J by 0 bases, with 13 bases between them. This CDR3 has 16 residues. CDR1 and CDR2 from the germline V gene are MNHEY and SVGEGT.

CDR3 protein: CASSQDQNTGELFF. CDR3 DNA: TGCGCCAGCAGCCAAGATCAGAACACCGGGGAGCTGTTTTTT. The chain couples TRBV4-3 to TRBJ2-2; D is undetermined. Trimming shortened V by 0 bases and J by 1 base, and 3 bases separated the two germline ends. The CDR3 is made up of 14 amino acids. The germline V gene encodes CDR1 LGHNA and CDR2 YSLEER.

The CDR3 loop is CASSQVGGASQYF. CDR3 sequence (DNA): TGTGCCAGCAGCCAAGTTGGGGGGGCTTCGCAGTATTTT. The rearrangement uses TRBV14 and TRBJ2-3, with D tentatively TRBD2 (7 bases). The CDR3 spans 13 residues. Trimming removed 1 base from V and 10 bases from J, with 12 bases in between. Germline V CDR1 and CDR2: SGHDN, FVKESK.

This clone has ten or more counts. The rearrangement links TRBV5-1 to TRBJ2-1; the D gene is possibly TRBD1 (5 bases). V dropped 0 bases and J dropped 6 bases, with 10 bases sitting between them. The CDR3 extends over 14 amino acids. Germline CDR1 and CDR2: SGHRS and YFSETQ. The chain's CDR3 is CASSLEGHPNEQFF. The CDR3 DNA is TGCGCCAGCAGCTTGGAAGGACATCCCAATGAGCAGTTCTTC.

The CDR3 here is CASSLEGGRPQHF. The CDR3 coding sequence is TGTGCCAGCAGTTTGGAAGGAGGGAGGCCCCAGCATTTT. The rearrangement joins TRBV28 to TRBJ1-5; D is ambiguous. Looked up from germline, CDR1 is MDHEN and CDR2 is SYDVKM. This CDR3 contains 13 residues. V was clipped by 3 bases and J by 9 bases, with 12 bases between them.

The chain employs TRBV6-2 or TRBV6-3 and TRBJ2-5; D is ambiguous. CDR1 and CDR2 from the germline V gene are MNHEY and SVGEGT. The CDR3 runs 15 residues. The V gene lost 2 bases and the J gene lost 5 bases, with 15 bases spanning the gap. The CDR3 reads CASSYGLFYGETQYF. The CDR3 DNA sequence: TGTGCCAGCAGTTACGGTTTATTTTACGGGGAGACCCAGTACTTC.

V gene TRBV9 combines with J gene TRBJ2-2; possible D gene TRBD1, 5 bases. The V end was cut by 6 bases, the J end by 1 base, with 7 bases between. The germline V gene encodes CDR1 SGDLS and CDR2 YYNGEE. The CDR3 runs to 13 residues. Here the CDR3 reads CASTGQNTGELFF. CDR3 sequence (DNA): TGTGCCAGCACCGGACAGAACACCGGGGAGCTGTTTTTT.

This clone was recorded at least ten times. V usage is TRBV6-5 and J usage is TRBJ2-5, with 10 bases lining up with TRBD1. Trimming at V came to 8 bases and at J to 1 base, leaving 7 bases not matched to a gene. CDR3 length: 15 amino acids. Germline CDR1 MNHEY, CDR2 SVGAGI. CDR3 residues: CASFRQGARQETQYF. In nucleotides, the CDR3 is TGTGCCAGCTTTCGACAGGGGGCGCGCCAAGAGACCCAGTACTTC.

The chain employs TRBV5-1 and TRBJ2-3; the match to TRBD2 covers 8 bases. The CDR3 is 15 residues long. Germline CDR1 and CDR2: SGHRS and YFSETQ. Trimming at V came to 0 bases and at J to 7 bases, leaving 7 bases not matched to a gene. In nucleotides, the CDR3 is TGCGCCAGCAGCTTGGCCACCAGCGGGGGCCATACGCAGTATTTT. Encoded protein: CASSLATSGGHTQYF.

V and J are TRBV11-2 and TRBJ2-1; tentative D call: TRBD2 (6 bases). Trimming took 3 bases from V and 4 from J, leaving 25 bases between them. The CDR3 length is 19 residues. CDR1 and CDR2 (germline): SGHAT, FQNNGV. The CDR3 region is CASSLSAGTPSDWYNEQFF. CDR3 nucleotide sequence: TGTGCCAGCAGCTTGAGTGCGGGAACACCATCAGACTGGTACAATGAGCAGTTCTTC. Full variable domain (rest looked up from reference TRBV11-2 and TRBJ2-1): EAGVAQSPRYKIIEKRQSVAFWCNPISGHATLYWYQQILGQGPKLLIQFQNNGVVDDSQLPKDRFSAERLKGVDSTLKIQPAKLEDSAVYLCASSLSAGTPSDWYNEQFFGPGTRLTVL.